This TCR beta chain appears in the sequencing data of a study of blood T cell repertoires in COVID-19. Authors' processing steps: Reference gene primer amplification gave estimated nucleated cell counts. Generated by immunoSEQ multiplex PCR, the TCRdb table keeps only in-frame clones and is missing some. V, J and clone size were drawn from that table, and D and trimming were deduced from the DNA. The sample yields about 140,000 clones, roughly 81% seen once. V was clipped by 0 bases and J by 5 bases, with 13 bases between them. Germline-derived CDR1 and CDR2 are LNHNV and YYDKDF (reference sequence). The CDR3 consists of 15 residues.

The TCR comes from a woman aged 45-60 years with active or convalescent COVID-19. Sequencing was performed on peripheral blood. The chain uses TRBV15 and TRBJ1-2; D is possibly TRBD1 (5 bases). DNA for the CDR3: TGTGCCACCAGCAGAGATCTGGGGCAGGAATATGGCTACACCTTC. It translates to CATSRDLGQEYGYTF.